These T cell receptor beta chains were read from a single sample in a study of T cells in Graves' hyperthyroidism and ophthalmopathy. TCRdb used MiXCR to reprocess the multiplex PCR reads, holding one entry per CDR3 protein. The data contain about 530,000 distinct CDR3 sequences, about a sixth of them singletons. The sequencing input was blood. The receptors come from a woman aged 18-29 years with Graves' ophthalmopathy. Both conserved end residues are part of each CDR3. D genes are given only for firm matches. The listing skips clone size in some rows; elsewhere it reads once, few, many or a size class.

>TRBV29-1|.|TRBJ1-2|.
TGCAGCGTTGGGATTGGTCGGGACTATGGCCACACCTTC
CSVGIGRDYGHTF
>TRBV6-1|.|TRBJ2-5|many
TGTGCCAGCAGAAGGGGGGAAGAGGCTCGAGAGACCCAGTACTTC
CASRRGEEARETQYF
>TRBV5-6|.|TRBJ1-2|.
TGTGCCAGCAGCTTCGGGGAATACTATGGCTACACCTTC
CASSFGEYYGYTF
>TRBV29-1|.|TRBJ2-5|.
TGCAGCGTTGGGGGACTGAAAGAGACCCAGTACTTC
CSVGGLKETQYF
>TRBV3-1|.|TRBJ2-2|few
TGTGCCAGCAGCCAAGTGATAGGGAGAACCGGGGAGCTGTTTTTT
CASSQVIGRTGELFF
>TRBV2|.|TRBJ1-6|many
TGTGCCAGCAACAAGGGGTTGGAAGAGAGCTCACCCCTCCACTTT
CASNKGLEESSPLHF
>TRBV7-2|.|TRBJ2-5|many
TGTGCCAGCAGCTTAGTGGGGACGTTGCAAGAGACCCAGTACTTC
CASSLVGTLQETQYF
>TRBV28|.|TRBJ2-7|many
TGTGCCAGCAGTTCCCCATCGGCGGGGCGGTTCTACGAGCAGTACTTC
CASSSPSAGRFYEQYF
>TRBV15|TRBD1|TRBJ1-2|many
TGTGCCACCAGCAGAGATCTACCACGGGACAGGGTCAACTATGGCTACACCTTC
CATSRDLPRDRVNYGYTF
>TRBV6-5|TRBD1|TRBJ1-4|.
TGTGCCAGCAGCTCTCAACAGGGGGTTGCTGAAAAACTGTTTTTT
CASSSQQGVAEKLFF
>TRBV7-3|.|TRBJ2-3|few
TGTGCCAGCAGCTTACCCCTGACAGAGCTCACAGATACGCAGTATTTT
CASSLPLTELTDTQYF
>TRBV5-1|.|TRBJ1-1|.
TGCGCCAGCAGACCCTCGAACACTGAAGCTTTCTTT
CASRPSNTEAFF
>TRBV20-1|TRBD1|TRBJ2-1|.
TGCAGTGCTAGAGATCCGGGACAGGTCGTTGAGCAGTTCTTC
CSARDPGQVVEQFF
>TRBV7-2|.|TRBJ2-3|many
TGTGCCAGCACCTTGACGGGGGGCACAGATACGCAGTATTTT
CASTLTGGTDTQYF
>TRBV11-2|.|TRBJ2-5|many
TGTGCCAGCAGCCCGAGGAGGGGCCGGGGGAAAGAGACCCAGTACTTC
CASSPRRGRGKETQYF
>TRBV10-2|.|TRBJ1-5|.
TGCGCCAGCAGTTTAGGGGTTCAGCCCCAGCATTTT
CASSLGVQPQHF
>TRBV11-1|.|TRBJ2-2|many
TGTGCCAGCAGCCCAGGTCATCGGGCCGGGGAGCTGTTTTTT
CASSPGHRAGELFF
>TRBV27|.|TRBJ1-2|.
TGTGCCAGCAGTTCGAGGTTTAGCGGGGGGGCGCCTGGCTACACCTTC
CASSSRFSGGAPGYTF
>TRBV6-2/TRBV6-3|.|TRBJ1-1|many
TGTGCCAGCAGCTCAGCTACAGGGATGAACACTGAAGCTTTCTTT
CASSSATGMNTEAFF
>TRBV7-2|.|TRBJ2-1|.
TGTGCCAGCAGATTATCTCGGGATATGTATGAGCAGTTCTTC
CASRLSRDMYEQFF
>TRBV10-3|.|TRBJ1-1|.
TGTGCCATCAGTGCGGGGTTGTCTGGGGCAAACACTGAAGCTTTCTTT
CAISAGLSGANTEAFF
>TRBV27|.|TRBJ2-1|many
TGTGCCAGCAGTGTCGATGGAAGATCTGACAATGAGCAGTTCTTC
CASSVDGRSDNEQFF
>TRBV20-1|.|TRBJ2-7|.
TGCAGTGCTAGAACGGGACGCCTAACCTACGAGCAGTACTTC
CSARTGRLTYEQYF
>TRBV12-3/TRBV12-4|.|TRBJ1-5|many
TGTGCCAGCAGCTTCTCTTTCAGGGTCAATCAGCCCCAGCATTTT
CASSFSFRVNQPQHF
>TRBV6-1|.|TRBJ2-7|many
TGTGCCAGCACCTCGACTCACCTCGGCGACGAGCAGTACTTC
CASTSTHLGDEQYF
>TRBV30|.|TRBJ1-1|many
TGTGCCTGGAGTGTACGTTCTGAAGCTTTCTTT
CAWSVRSEAFF
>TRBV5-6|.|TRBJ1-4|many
TGTGCCAGCAGCTTCCCTTCAAGGGAGGATGAAAAACTGTTTTTT
CASSFPSREDEKLFF
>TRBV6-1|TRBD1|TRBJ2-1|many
TGTGCCAGCAGTAGAAAACGGGACAGTATAGATGAGCAGTTCTTC
CASSRKRDSIDEQFF
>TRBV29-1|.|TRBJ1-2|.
TGCAGCGCTATGCTCGGCCGCTACACCTTC
CSAMLGRYTF